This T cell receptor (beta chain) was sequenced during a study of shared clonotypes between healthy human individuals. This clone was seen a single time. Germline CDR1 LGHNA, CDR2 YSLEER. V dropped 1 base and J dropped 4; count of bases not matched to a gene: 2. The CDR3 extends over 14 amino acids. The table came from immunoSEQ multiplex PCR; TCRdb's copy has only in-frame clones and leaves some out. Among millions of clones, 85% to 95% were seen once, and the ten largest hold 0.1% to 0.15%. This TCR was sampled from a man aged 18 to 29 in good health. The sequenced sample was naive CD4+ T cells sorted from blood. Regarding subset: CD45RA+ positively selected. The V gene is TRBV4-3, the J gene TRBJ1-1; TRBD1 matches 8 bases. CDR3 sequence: CASSQVTGGTEAFF. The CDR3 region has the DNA TGCGCCAGCAGCCAAGTCACAGGGGGCACTGAAGCTTTCTTT.